This TCR delta chain was captured by sequencing in a study of gamma-delta T cells after stem cell transplantation (dated by TCRdb to the mid-2010s). The CDR3 sequence holds 14 residues, the cysteine and phenylalanine included. Just the 42-base CDR3 DNA is kept, in frame starting at base 1. Trimming takes 2 bases off V and 5 bases off J; junction bases not matched to a gene: 3. CDR1 and CDR2 (GEAIGNYY, EKD) derive from the germline V gene. This clone is assessed as medium-sized (0.01 to 0.1%). Its antigen is still unknown. No base quality information exists; no much larger clone differs at one position. The library was generated by RT-PCR. Sequencing was performed on an Illumina MiSeq. The public reads were reprocessed by TCRdb using CATT, and rows of matching DNA were later combined. The sample includes about 7,800 delta-chain clones, with roughly 15% observed a single time. About 6% of the sample belongs to the ten largest clones.

Sequencing was done on a sample of gamma-delta T cells. The chain is encoded by TRDV2 joined to TRDJ1; TRDD3 agrees with 11 junctional bases. The receptor was derived from a human donor. It is not recorded whose cells these are; they may come from a transplant donor. The encoded CDR3 is CACDNWGITDKLIF. The DNA sequence follows: TGTGCCTGTGACAACTGGGGGATAACTGATAAACTCATCTTT.